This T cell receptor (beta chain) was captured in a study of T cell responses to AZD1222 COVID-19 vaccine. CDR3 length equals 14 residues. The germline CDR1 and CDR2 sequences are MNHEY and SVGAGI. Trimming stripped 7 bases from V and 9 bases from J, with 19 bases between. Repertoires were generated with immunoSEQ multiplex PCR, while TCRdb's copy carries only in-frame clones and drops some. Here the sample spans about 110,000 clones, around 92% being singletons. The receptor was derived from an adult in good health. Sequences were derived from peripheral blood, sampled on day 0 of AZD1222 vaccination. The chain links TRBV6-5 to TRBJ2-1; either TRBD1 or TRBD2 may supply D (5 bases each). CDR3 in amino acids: CASKGPGWAAEQFF. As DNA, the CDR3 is TGTGCCAGCAAGGGGCCGGGATGGGCGGCTGAGCAGTTCTTC.